The next 12 T cell receptor beta chains were all read from a single sample in a study of cytomegalovirus exposure and HLA in healthy donors. The PCR contained 60 Vbeta and 13 Jbeta primers. TCRdb keeps only in-frame clones here, not all; method: immunoSEQ multiplex PCR. The repertoire holds roughly 100,000 clones, about 81% seen once, with around 2.7% in the top ten. The sequenced sample was PBMCs. These receptors all stem from a male donor in good health and CMV-seropositive.

In its sample, this clone was seen once. V usage is TRBV9 and J usage is TRBJ2-2; 8 nucleotides match TRBD2. The CDR3 loop spans 18 amino acids. V dropped 2 bases and J dropped 0; count of bases not matched to a gene: 9. CDR1 and CDR2 (germline): SGDLS, YYNGEE. CDR3: CASSVVTGTRANTGELFF. The CDR3 coding sequence is TGTGCCAGCAGCGTGGTAACTGGGACTAGGGCGAACACCGGGGAGCTGTTTTTT.

The CDR3 sequence: CASRVGQYSNQPQHF. CDR3 bases: TGTGCCAGTAGGGTGGGACAGTATAGCAATCAGCCCCAGCATTTT. V gene TRBV19 combines with J gene TRBJ1-5, with TRBD1 matching over 7 bases. Germline trimming cut 6 bases from V and 0 bases from J; bases unmatched to any gene: 5. CDR3 length: 15 amino acids. From germline, CDR1 is LNHDA and CDR2 SQIVND (reference sequence).

The V and J genes are TRBV25-1 and TRBJ2-7, with TRBD2 as a possible D gene (6 bases). V lost 8 bases and J 3 bases, leaving 17 bases between the germline ends. There are 14 residues in the CDR3. The germline gives CDR1 MGHDK, CDR2 SYGVNS. CDR3 nucleotide sequence: TGTGCCAGCCTGCTAGGTCGCGGGGACTACGAGCAGTACTTC. Translated: CASLLGRGDYEQYF.

This rearrangement joins TRBV6-5 to TRBJ1-1, with D maybe TRBD1 (6 bases). Germline-derived CDR1 and CDR2 are MNHEY and SVGAGI. The CDR3 is made up of 14 amino acids. Trimming cost V 2 bases and J 8 bases, with 15 bases left between them. CDR3 coding DNA: TGTGCCAGCAGTTACCGGACAGACGGCTTCGAAGCTTTCTTT. Its protein product is CASSYRTDGFEAFF.

The chain has TRBV30 and TRBJ2-7; tentative D call: TRBD2 (5 bases). The V and J ends lost 3 bases and 3 bases respectively, with 12 bases between them. From germline, CDR1 is GTSNPN and CDR2 SVGIG (reference sequence). This CDR3 is built from 13 residues. The CDR3 DNA reads as TGTGCCTGGAGCGACCGGGATTTCTACGAGCAGTACTTC. It translates to CAWSDRDFYEQYF.

CDR3 protein: CASSFGSGWSGANVLTF. The CDR3 region has the DNA TGTGCCAGCAGCTTCGGGTCAGGGTGGTCTGGGGCCAACGTCCTGACTTTC. The chain recombines TRBV7-9 with TRBJ2-6, with TRBD1 as a possible D gene (5 bases). CDR1 and CDR2 (germline): SEHNR, FQNEAQ (reference sequence). V was cut by 3 bases and J by 1 base, with 13 bases left in between. The CDR3 has 17 residues.

V and J are TRBV9 and TRBJ2-2, with 14 positions matching TRBD2. Germline CDR1 and CDR2: SGDLS and YYNGEE. The CDR3 has 18 residues. The junction had 7 bases not matched to a gene; V was cut back by 4 bases and J by 2 bases. Here the CDR3 DNA reads TGTGCCAGCAGCCCATGGGGGACTAGCGGGAGAAACACCGGGGAGCTGTTTTTT. It encodes CASSPWGTSGRNTGELFF.

V is TRBV6-5 and J is TRBJ2-7; 8 bases match TRBD1. The CDR3 covers 13 residues. Looked up from germline, CDR1 is MNHEY and CDR2 is SVGAGI. V gave up 6 bases and J gave up 3 bases; unmatched junction bases: 4. The CDR3 bases are TGTGCCAGCAGGCGGGACAGGAACTACGAGCAGTACTTC. This codes for CASRRDRNYEQYF.

The chain recombines TRBV28 with TRBJ1-3; TRBD1 agrees at 10 bases. Germline CDR1 MDHEN, CDR2 SYDVKM. The ends lost 5 bases at V and 5 bases at J; junction bases unmatched: 9. This CDR3 has 16 amino acids. The CDR3 sequence: CASSAPGTGARNTIYF. CDR3 sequence (DNA): TGTGCCAGCAGTGCCCCCGGGACAGGGGCGCGAAACACCATATATTTT.

V gene TRBV7-3 combines with J gene TRBJ1-2; the D is unclear. The CDR3 has 16 amino acids. Germline CDR1 and CDR2: SGHTA and FQGTGA. V lost 5 bases and J 0 bases, leaving 16 bases between the germline ends. CDR3 protein: CASSPMGGNANYGYTF. The CDR3 DNA reads as TGTGCCAGCAGCCCTATGGGAGGGAACGCTAACTATGGCTACACCTTC.

V is TRBV11-3 and J is TRBJ1-1; tentatively, D is TRBD1 (5 bases). The ends were cut back, 6 bases at V and 4 bases at J, with 18 bases in the middle. The CDR3 length is 15 residues. Germline loops: CDR1 SGHNT, CDR2 YENEEA. The CDR3 sequence: CASSGSYGGGTEAFF. CDR3 in DNA: TGTGCCAGCAGTGGGTCCTACGGGGGAGGCACTGAAGCTTTCTTT.

The genes are TRBV4-3 and TRBJ2-3; 8 bases fit TRBD2. This CDR3 spans 19 amino acids. J was trimmed by 1 base and V by 2 bases; bases with no gene match: 14. Germline V CDR1 and CDR2: LGHNA, YSLEER. CDR3 sequence (DNA): TGCGCCAGCAGCCAACAAGCCCCCGTGAGTAGCGGGGGCACAGATACGCAGTATTTT. Translated, it gives CASSQQAPVSSGGTDTQYF.